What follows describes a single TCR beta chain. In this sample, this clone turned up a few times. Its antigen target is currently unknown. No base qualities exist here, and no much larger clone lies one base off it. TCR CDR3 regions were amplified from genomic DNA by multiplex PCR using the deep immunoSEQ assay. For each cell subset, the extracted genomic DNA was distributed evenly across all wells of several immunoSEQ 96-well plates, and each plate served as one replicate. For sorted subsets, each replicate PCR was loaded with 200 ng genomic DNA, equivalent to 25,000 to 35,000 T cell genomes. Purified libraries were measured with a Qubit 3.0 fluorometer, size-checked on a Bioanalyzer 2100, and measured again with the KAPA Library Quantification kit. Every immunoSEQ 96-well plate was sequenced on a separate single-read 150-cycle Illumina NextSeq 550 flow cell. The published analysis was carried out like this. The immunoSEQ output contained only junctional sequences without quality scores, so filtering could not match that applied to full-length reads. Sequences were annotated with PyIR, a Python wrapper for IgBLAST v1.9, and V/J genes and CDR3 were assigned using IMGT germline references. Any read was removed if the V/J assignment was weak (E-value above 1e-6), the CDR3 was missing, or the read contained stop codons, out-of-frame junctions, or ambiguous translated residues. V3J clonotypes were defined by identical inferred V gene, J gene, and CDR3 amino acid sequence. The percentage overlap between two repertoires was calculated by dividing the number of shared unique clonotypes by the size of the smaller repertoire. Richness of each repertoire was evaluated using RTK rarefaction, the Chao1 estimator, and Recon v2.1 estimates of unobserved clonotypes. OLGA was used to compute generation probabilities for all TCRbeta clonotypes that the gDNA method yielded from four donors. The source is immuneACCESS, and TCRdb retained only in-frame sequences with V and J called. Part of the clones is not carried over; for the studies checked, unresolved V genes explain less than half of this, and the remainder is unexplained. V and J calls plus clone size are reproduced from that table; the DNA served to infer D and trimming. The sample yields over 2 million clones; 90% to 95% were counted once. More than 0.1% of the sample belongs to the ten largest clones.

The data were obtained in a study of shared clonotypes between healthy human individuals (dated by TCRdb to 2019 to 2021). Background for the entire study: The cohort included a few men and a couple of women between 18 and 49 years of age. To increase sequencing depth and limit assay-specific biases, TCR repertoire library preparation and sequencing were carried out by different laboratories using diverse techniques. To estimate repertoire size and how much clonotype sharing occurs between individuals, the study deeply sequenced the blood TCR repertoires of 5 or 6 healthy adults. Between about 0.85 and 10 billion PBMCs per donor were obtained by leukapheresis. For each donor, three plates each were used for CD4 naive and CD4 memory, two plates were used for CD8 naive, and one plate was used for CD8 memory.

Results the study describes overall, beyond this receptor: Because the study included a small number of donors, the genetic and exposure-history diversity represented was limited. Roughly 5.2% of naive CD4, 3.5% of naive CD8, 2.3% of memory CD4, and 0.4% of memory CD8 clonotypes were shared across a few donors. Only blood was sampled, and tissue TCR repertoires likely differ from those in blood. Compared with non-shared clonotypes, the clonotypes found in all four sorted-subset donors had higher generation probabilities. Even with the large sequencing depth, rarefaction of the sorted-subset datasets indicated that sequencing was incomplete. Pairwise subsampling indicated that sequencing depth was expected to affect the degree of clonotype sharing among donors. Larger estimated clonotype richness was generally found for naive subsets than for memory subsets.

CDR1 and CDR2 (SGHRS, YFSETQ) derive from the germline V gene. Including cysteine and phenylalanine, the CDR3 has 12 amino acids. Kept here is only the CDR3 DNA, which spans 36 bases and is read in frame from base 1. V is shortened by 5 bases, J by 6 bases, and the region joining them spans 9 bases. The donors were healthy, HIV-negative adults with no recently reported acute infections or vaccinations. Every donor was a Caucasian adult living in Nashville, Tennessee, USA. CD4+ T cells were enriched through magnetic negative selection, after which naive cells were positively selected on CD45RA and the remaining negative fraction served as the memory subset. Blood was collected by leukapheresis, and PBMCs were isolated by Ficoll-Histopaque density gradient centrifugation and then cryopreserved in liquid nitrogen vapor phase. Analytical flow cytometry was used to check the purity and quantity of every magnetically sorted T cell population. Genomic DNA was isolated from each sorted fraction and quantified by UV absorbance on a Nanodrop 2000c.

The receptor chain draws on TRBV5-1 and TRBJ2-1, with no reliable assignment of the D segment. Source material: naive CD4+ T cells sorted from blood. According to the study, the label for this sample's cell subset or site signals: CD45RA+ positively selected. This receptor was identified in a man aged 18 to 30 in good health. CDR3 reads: CASRFDSNEQFF. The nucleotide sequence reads TGCGCCAGCAGGTTCGACTCCAATGAGCAGTTCTTC.